This TCR beta chain was obtained from a study of human T cells and chemical hapten exposure. Time point described: pre-sensitization, week 0. Described treatment: therapeutic diphenylcyclopropenone sensitization with weekly scalp DPC. One entry per CDR3 protein results from TCRdb running MiXCR on the RACE reads. The data contain some 200,000 distinct CDR3 sequences, nearly 30% of them singletons. V trimming: 1 base; J trimming: 0 bases; junction bases outside the gene matches: 0. This CDR3 contains 14 residues. Germline values: CDR1 SNHLY, CDR2 FYNNEI. The sequences come from whole blood, collected in connection with sensitization to the hapten diphenylcyclopropenone (DPC). The chain recombines TRBV2 with TRBJ2-7; TRBD1 agrees at 7 bases. The sequence was obtained from a woman aged 25 to 45 with alopecia areata. Some clones in this sample may be carry-over from other donors' samples. The CDR3 DNA reads as TGTGCCAGCAGTGAAGGGACAGGCTCCTACGAGCAGTACTTC. It codes for CASSEGTGSYEQYF.